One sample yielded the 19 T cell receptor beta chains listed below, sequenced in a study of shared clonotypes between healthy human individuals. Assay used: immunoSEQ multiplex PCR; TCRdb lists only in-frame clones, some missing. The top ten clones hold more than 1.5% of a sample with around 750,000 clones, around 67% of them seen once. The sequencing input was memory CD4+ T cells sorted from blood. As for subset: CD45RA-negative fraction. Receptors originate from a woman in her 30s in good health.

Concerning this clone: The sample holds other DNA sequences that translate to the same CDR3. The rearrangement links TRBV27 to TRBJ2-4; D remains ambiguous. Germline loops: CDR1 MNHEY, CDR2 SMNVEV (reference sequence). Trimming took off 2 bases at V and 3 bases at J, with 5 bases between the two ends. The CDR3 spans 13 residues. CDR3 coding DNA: TGTGCCAGCAGTTTAGGTGTCAAAAACATTCAGTACTTC. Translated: CASSLGVKNIQYF.

Here the CDR3 reads CASSALGGYTDTQYF. The DNA of the CDR3 is TGTGCCAGCAGCGCCCTCGGGGGCTACACAGATACGCAGTATTTT. V gene TRBV11-2 combines with J gene TRBJ2-3; D may be TRBD1 or TRBD2 (6 bases each). The V and J ends lost 5 bases and 2 bases respectively, with 14 bases between them. This CDR3 has 15 residues. Per the germline V gene, CDR1 is SGHAT and CDR2 is FQNNGV.

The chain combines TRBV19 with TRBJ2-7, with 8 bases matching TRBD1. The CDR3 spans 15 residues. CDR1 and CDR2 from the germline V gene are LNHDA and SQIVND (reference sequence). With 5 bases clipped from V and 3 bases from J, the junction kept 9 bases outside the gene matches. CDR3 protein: CASSLGQGSFYEQYF. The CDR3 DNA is TGTGCCAGTAGTTTAGGACAGGGATCTTTCTACGAGCAGTACTTC. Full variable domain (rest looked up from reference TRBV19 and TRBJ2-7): DGGITQSPKYLFRKEGQNVTLSCEQNLNHDAMYWYRQDPGQGLRLIYYSQIVNDFQKGDIAEGYSVSREKKESFPLTVTSAQKNPTAFYLCASSLGQGSFYEQYFGPGTRLTVT.

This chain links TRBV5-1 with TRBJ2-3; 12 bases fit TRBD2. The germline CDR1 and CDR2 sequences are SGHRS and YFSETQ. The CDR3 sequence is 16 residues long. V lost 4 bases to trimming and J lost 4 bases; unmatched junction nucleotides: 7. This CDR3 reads CASSQGLAGNADTQYF. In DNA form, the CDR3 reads TGCGCCAGCAGCCAAGGACTAGCGGGAAACGCAGATACGCAGTATTTT.

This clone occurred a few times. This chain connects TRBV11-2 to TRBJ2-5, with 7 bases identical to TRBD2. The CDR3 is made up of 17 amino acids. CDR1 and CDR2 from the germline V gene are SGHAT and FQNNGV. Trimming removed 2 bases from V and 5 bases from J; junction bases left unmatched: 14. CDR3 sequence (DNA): TGTGCCAGCAGCTTAAATCGAGGGAGGGCGCCCCAGGAGACCCAGTACTTC. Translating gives CASSLNRGRAPQETQYF. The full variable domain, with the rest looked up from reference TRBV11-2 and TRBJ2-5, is EAGVAQSPRYKIIEKRQSVAFWCNPISGHATLYWYQQILGQGPKLLIQFQNNGVVDDSQLPKDRFSAERLKGVDSTLKIQPAKLEDSAVYLCASSLNRGRAPQETQYFGPGTRLLVL.

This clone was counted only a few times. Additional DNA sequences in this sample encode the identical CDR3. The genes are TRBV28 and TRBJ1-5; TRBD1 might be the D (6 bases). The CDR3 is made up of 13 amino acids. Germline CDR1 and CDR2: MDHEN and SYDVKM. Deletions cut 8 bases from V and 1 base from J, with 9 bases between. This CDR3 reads CASRGASNQPQHF. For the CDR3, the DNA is TGTGCCAGCCGGGGGGCGAGCAATCAGCCCCAGCATTTT.

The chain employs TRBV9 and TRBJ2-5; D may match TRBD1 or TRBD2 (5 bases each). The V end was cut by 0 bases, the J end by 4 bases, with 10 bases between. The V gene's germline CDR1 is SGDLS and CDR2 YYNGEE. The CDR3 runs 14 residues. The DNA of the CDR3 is TGTGCCAGCAGCGTAGCGGCAGGGAGAGAGACCCAGTACTTC. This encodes CASSVAAGRETQYF.

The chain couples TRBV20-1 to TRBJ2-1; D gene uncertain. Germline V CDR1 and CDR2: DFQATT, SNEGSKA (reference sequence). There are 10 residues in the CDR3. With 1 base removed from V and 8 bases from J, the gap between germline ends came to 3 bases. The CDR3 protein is CSARGYEQFF. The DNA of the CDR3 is TGCAGTGCTAGAGGGTATGAGCAGTTCTTC.

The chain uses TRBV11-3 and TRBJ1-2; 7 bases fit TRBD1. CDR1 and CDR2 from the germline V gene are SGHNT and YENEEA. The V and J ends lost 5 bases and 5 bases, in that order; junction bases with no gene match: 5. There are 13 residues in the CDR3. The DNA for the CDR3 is TGTGCCAGCAGCCCACCGACAGGGTATGGCTACACCTTC. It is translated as CASSPPTGYGYTF.

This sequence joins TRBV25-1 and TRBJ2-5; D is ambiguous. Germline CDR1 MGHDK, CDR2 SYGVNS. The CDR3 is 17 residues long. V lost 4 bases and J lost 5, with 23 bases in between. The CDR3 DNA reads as TGTGCCAGCAGTGCCCCAAGGCAGCCTGAAAAAATGGAGACCCAGTACTTC. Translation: CASSAPRQPEKMETQYF.

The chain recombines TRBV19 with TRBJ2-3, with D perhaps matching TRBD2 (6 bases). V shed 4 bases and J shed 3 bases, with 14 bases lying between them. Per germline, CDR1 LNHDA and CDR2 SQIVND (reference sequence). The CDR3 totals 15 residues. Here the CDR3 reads CASSTRDSGTDTQYF. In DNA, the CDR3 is TGTGCCAGTAGTACCCGGGACTCTGGGACAGATACGCAGTATTTT.

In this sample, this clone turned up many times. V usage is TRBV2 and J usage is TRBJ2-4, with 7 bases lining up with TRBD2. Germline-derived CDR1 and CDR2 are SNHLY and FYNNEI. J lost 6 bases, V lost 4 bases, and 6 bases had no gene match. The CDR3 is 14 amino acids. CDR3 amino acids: CASSVERERNIQYF. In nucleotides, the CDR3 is TGTGCCAGCAGTGTAGAGCGGGAAAGAAACATTCAGTACTTC. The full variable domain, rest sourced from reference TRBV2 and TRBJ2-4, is EPEVTQTPSHQVTQMGQEVILRCVPISNHLYFYWYRQILGQKVEFLVSFYNNEISEKSEIFDDQFSVERPDGSNFTLKIRSTKLEDSAMYFCASSVERERNIQYFGAGTRLSVL.

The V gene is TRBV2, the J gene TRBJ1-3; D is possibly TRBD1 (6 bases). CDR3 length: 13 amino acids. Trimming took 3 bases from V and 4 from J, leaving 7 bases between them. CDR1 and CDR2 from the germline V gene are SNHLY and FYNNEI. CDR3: CASSDRGGNTIYF. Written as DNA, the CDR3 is TGTGCCAGCAGTGACAGGGGAGGAAACACCATATATTTT.

CDR3 DNA: TGTGCCAGCAGCTTAGTGAGCTCCTACGAGCAGTACTTC. Its protein is CASSLVSSYEQYF. This sequence joins TRBV7-9 and TRBJ2-7; D unresolved. Between the trimmed V and J ends, which lost 1 base and 0 bases, there was a span of 4 bases. The CDR3 has 13 amino acids. CDR1 is SEHNR and CDR2 is FQNEAQ in the germline V gene (reference sequence).

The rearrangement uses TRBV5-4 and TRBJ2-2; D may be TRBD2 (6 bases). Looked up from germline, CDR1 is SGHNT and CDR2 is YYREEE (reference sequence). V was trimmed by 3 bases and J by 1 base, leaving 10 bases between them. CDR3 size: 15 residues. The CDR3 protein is CASSSSGLNTGELFF. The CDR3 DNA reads TGTGCCAGCAGCTCGTCGGGACTGAACACCGGGGAGCTGTTTTTT.

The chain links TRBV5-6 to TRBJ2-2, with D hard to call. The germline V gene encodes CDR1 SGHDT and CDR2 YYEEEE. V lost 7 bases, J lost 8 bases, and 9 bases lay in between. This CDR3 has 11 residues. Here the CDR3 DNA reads TGTGCCAGCGGATGGTTTGGGGAGCTGTTTTTT. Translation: CASGWFGELFF.

CDR3 region: CASKALYGPVKNEAQETQYF. Here the CDR3 DNA reads TGTGCCAGCAAGGCTCTTTATGGGCCAGTAAAGAACGAGGCACAAGAGACCCAGTACTTC. V and J are TRBV6-9 and TRBJ2-5; D gene uncertain. V dropped 7 bases and J dropped 2 bases, with 32 bases sitting between them. Germline V gene data show CDR1 as MNHGY and CDR2 as SVAAGI. This CDR3 spans 20 amino acids.

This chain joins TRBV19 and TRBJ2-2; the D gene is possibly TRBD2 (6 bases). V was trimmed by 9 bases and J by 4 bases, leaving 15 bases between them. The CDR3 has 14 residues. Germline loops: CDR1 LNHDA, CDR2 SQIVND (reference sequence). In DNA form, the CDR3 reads TGTGCCAGCAGGCCGGGAGCGCCCACCGGGGAGCTGTTTTTT. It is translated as CASRPGAPTGELFF.

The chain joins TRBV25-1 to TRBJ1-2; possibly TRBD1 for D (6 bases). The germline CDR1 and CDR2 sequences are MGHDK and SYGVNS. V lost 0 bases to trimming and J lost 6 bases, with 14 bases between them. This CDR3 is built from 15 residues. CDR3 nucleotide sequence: TGTGCCAGCAGTGAATATAAAGGGGGGGTTGATGGCTACACCTTC. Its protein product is CASSEYKGGVDGYTF.